Below are 11 T cell receptor beta chains sequenced from a single sample in a study of T cells after posttransplantation cyclophosphamide (dated by TCRdb to the mid-2010s). Receptor amplification or capture employed the immunoSEQ multiplex PCR assay. As stored in TCRdb, this immuneACCESS dataset retains in-frame rearrangements with V and J assigned. A fraction of the clones does not appear; measured against another copy, unresolved V genes explain less than half of the discrepancy, and the remainder lacks a known reason. The sample records over 4,500 clones, none occurring a single time. Around a quarter of the sample rests with the top ten. Taken with the paper, the label for treatment or condition translates to: high-dose cyclophosphamide on days +3 and +4 as single-agent GVHD prophylaxis. Patients in the PTCy group got busulfan and fludarabine conditioning, a marrow graft from a related or unrelated donor, and cyclophosphamide on days +3 and +4.

Sequencing used PBMCs, obtained about 390 days after allogeneic stem cell transplant with posttransplant cyclophosphamide. The receptors come from a male patient in his sixties or seventies who received an allogeneic stem cell transplant from a related donor, was CMV-positive, and had acute GVHD only. After a transplant, some T cells may be the graft donor's own cells.

This clone was observed at least ten times. The V and J genes are TRBV7-9 and TRBJ2-1; 8 positions match TRBD2. Trimming at V came to 3 bases and at J to 4 bases, leaving 5 bases not matched to a gene. The CDR3 runs 15 residues. Looked up from germline, CDR1 is SEHNR and CDR2 is FQNEAQ (reference sequence). For the CDR3, the DNA is TGTGCCAGCAGCTTTGCTAGCGGGTATTACAATGAGCAGTTCTTC. Its translation: CASSFASGYYNEQFF. The whole variable domain, filled in from reference TRBV7-9 and TRBJ2-1, reads DTGVSQNPRHKITKRGQNVTFRCDPISEHNRLYWYRQTLGQGPEFLTYFQNEAQLEKSRLLSDRFSAERPKGSFSTLEIQRTEQGDSAMYLCASSFASGYYNEQFFGPGTRLTVL.

This clone was recorded many times. The chain is built from TRBV19 and TRBJ2-5; 11 nucleotides agree with TRBD2. In germline, CDR1 is LNHDA, CDR2 SQIVND (reference sequence). J gave up 7 bases and V 5 bases, and 6 bases lay outside the gene matches. The CDR3 covers 14 residues. Written as DNA, the CDR3 is TGTGCCAGTAGTGTCACTAGCGGGAGAAGGACCCAGTACTTC. It translates to CASSVTSGRRTQYF. The full variable domain, in which reference TRBV19 and TRBJ2-5 provide the parts outside the CDR3, is DGGITQSPKYLFRKEGQNVTLSCEQNLNHDAMYWYRQDPGQGLRLIYYSQIVNDFQKGDIAEGYSVSREKKESFPLTVTSAQKNPTAFYLCASSVTSGRRTQYFGPGTRLLVL.

The sample holds many counts of this clone. CDR3 DNA: TGTGCCAGCAGCCAAGGGGGGACACATAATCAGCCCCAGCATTTT. Translating gives CASSQGGTHNQPQHF. The rearrangement uses TRBV14 and TRBJ1-5, with D possibly matching TRBD1 (6 bases). V lost 1 base and J lost 4, with 11 bases in between. Germline CDR1 is SGHDN and CDR2 is FVKESK. CDR3 length: 15 residues.

The sample holds many counts of this clone. The rearrangement links TRBV7-9 to TRBJ2-1, with TRBD2 identical over 8 bases. CDR1 and CDR2 (germline): SEHNR, FQNEAQ (reference sequence). The V gene end was trimmed by 3 bases and the J gene end by 7 bases; junction bases not matched to a gene: 11. This CDR3 comprises 16 residues. CDR3 residues: CASSLSSGLAQNEQFF. For the CDR3, the DNA is TGTGCCAGCAGCTTGAGCTCCGGACTAGCACAAAATGAGCAGTTCTTC.

Many counts were recorded for this clone. The CDR3 DNA follows: TGTGCCAGCAGCAAAGCGACGGACAGCCTCTCCTACAATGAGCAGTTCTTC. It yields the protein CASSKATDSLSYNEQFF. V is TRBV21-1 and J is TRBJ2-1; TRBD1 reflects the table's D call only, with no check against the DNA. TRBV21-1 is given as a pseudogene. The CDR3 has 17 residues.

Turning to this clone: A much larger clone is a single base away; this may be a read error. The sample holds other DNA sequences that translate to the same CDR3. The chain carries TRBV14 and TRBJ1-2; D gene unclear. This CDR3 comprises 17 residues. CDR1 is SGHDN and CDR2 is FVKESK in the germline V gene. Between the trimmed V and J ends, which lost 1 base and 3 bases, there was a span of 18 bases. CDR3 sequence (DNA): TGTGCCAGCAGCCAAGTAGGTTACAGTCGACCGGACTATGGCTACACCTTC. It codes for CASSQVGYSRPDYGYTF.

This clone was seen at least ten times. The chain recombines TRBV7-8 with TRBJ2-1, with D possibly matching TRBD2 (6 bases). V lost 3 bases and J lost 15, with 15 bases in between. CDR3 length: 12 amino acids. Germline V CDR1 and CDR2: SGHVS, FQNEAQ. The CDR3 sequence: CASSFDMGGRFF. CDR3 sequence (DNA): TGTGCCAGCAGCTTCGACATGGGGGGTCGGTTCTTC.

This clone was detected many times. The rearrangement joins TRBV12-5 to TRBJ1-4; the match to TRBD1 covers 11 bases. Germline trimming cut 5 bases from V and 4 bases from J; bases unmatched to any gene: 9. Germline values: CDR1 LGHNT, CDR2 FRNRAP. The CDR3 has 17 residues. The CDR3, as DNA: TGTGCTAGTGGTGCCGGGACAGGGGGTGAGAGTAATGAAAAACTGTTTTTT. This sequence encodes CASGAGTGGESNEKLFF.

This clone appeared many times. The chain carries TRBV28 and TRBJ1-1, with a weak D call TRBD1 (5 bases). Germline CDR1 MDHEN, CDR2 SYDVKM. The CDR3 has 12 residues. V was shortened by 10 bases and J by 7 bases, with 16 bases between the two germline ends. CDR3 coding DNA: TGTGCCACCATCTATCGGAGGGGTGAAGCTTTCTTT. This encodes CATIYRRGEAFF.

The sample holds many counts of this clone. The chain combines TRBV13 with TRBJ2-5; TRBD2 aligns across 11 bases. The germline CDR1 and CDR2 sequences are PRHDT and FYEKMQ (reference sequence). V was pared by 1 base and J by 5 bases, with 6 bases of the junction left unmatched. The CDR3 contains 16 residues. The CDR3 DNA follows: TGTGCCAGCAGCTTAGTGTCTAGCGGGGGGTATGAGACCCAGTACTTC. This codes for CASSLVSSGGYETQYF.

Within the sample, this clone is medium-sized (0.01 to 0.1%). The gene calls are TRBV28 and TRBJ1-5, with TRBD1 as a possible D gene (6 bases). The CDR3 sequence is 14 residues long. Trimming removed 5 bases from V and 3 bases from J, with 11 bases in between. Germline V CDR1 and CDR2: MDHEN, SYDVKM. The CDR3 region is CASSLPGVNQPQHF. CDR3 nucleotide sequence: TGTGCCAGCAGTCTACCAGGGGTCAATCAGCCCCAGCATTTT.